The rows below give T cell receptor beta chains drawn from one sample of a study of technical replicates of blood from a few donors. Sequencing used immunoSEQ multiplex PCR; TCRdb keeps in-frame clones, though not all of them. The table lists tens of thousands of clones, 80% to 95% of them singletons. Material for sequencing was T cells isolated from PBMCs. The source of these receptors is a human donor in good health. Both conserved end residues are part of each CDR3. A D gene is named only where the DNA matches it firmly.

j_call v_call d_call cdr3_length cdr3_aa
TRBJ2-7 TRBV28 . 13 CASSLSGTLEQYF
TRBJ2-3 TRBV28 TRBD1 15 CASIGTALFTDTQYF
TRBJ2-3 TRBV2 . 14 CASRDISSTDTQYF
TRBJ2-3 TRBV30 TRBD2 15 CAWAKAGGPIDTQYF
TRBJ1-3 TRBV5-8 . 12 CASSPNGNTIYF
TRBJ2-7 TRBV4-1 . 15 CASNSEGRGSYEQYF
TRBJ1-5 TRBV29-1 . 14 CSVGEGGAGQPQHF
TRBJ2-3 TRBV5-1 TRBD2 14 CASSLAGGTDTQYF
TRBJ2-2 TRBV2 . 13 CASKRETTGELFF
TRBJ2-7 TRBV5-1 . 15 CASSLISGRSYEQYF
TRBJ2-5 TRBV6-4 TRBD2 15 CASSGGTSGRATQYF
TRBJ2-4 TRBV4-3 . 18 CASSQEAARDWGKNIQYF
TRBJ2-5 TRBV10-2 TRBD2 17 CASSEWSGRGTQETQYF
TRBJ2-3 TRBV11-2 TRBD2 15 CASRRNGRLADTQYF
TRBJ2-7 TRBV6-5 . 12 CASSSPGYEQYF
TRBJ2-3 TRBV11-2 . 16 CASSFSSGFSTDTQYF
TRBJ1-1 TRBV9 TRBD1 14 CASSKRGQDTEAFF
TRBJ2-2 TRBV10-3 . 13 CASGTPNTGELFF
TRBJ2-7 TRBV6-6 TRBD2 15 CASSYGLAGAYEQYF
TRBJ2-5 TRBV30 . 15 CAWSAGTTLGETQYF
TRBJ2-3 TRBV5-1 . 14 CASSFDSPADTQYF
TRBJ1-2 TRBV7-9 . 13 CATITPGEYGYTF
TRBJ2-1 TRBV19 TRBD2 16 CASSIRGGNTYNEQFF
TRBJ2-2 TRBV6-5 TRBD1 13 CATLTGYTGELFF
TRBJ1-5 TRBV2 . 16 CASSDRAGASNQPQHF
TRBJ2-7 TRBV9 TRBD2 15 CASSVEWWEGYEQYF
TRBJ2-2 TRBV5-1 TRBD2 15 CASSRLAGGGGELFF
TRBJ1-5 TRBV19 . 14 CASMGDSLREPQHF
TRBJ2-1 TRBV7-2 . 14 CASSLPPIANEQFF
TRBJ2-1 TRBV7-3 TRBD2 16 CASSLRYSGSGDEQFF
TRBJ2-5 TRBV5-6 TRBD1 14 CASSINRGGETQYF
TRBJ2-4 TRBV9 . 16 CASSVSAGSAKNIQYF
TRBJ2-1 TRBV28 TRBD2 15 CASSLIGLARNEQFF
TRBJ1-3 TRBV6-5 . 15 CASGPARGTGNTIYF
TRBJ2-2 TRBV10-3 . 17 CAISAQRSAGNTGELFF
TRBJ1-2 TRBV5-1 . 13 CASSLSDFYGYTF
TRBJ1-2 TRBV5-6 . 11 CASSPGGGYTF
TRBJ2-3 TRBV5-4 . 18 CASSVDKSGGTRTDTQYF
TRBJ2-7 TRBV5-6 . 12 CASSSSAYEQYF
TRBJ2-4 TRBV6-4 . 16 CASSPTLDRTQGIQYF
TRBJ1-5 TRBV28 . 16 CASSLRAGAVGQPQHF
TRBJ2-7 TRBV11-1 TRBD1 15 CASSPGTGSAIEQYF
TRBJ2-7 TRBV18 . 15 CASSRELRGTYEQYF
TRBJ2-1 TRBV9 . 14 CASSVFDGNNEQFF
TRBJ2-7 TRBV7-9 TRBD2 14 CASSWSGSEYEQYF